Sequencing of this T cell receptor (beta chain) was carried out in a study of beta chain features in type 1 diabetes. Points from the study as a whole: VDJ junctions in type 1 diabetes patients carried more deletions and fewer insertions. Shorter TCRB CDR3s, moderately but significantly so, marked every one of the four CD4+ subsets in Type 1 diabetes patients. The naive, central memory and Treg TCRB repertoires looked more alike in patients than they did in healthy donors.

Using CD45RO/CCR7/CD25/CD127/CD95/CD27, CD4+ naive, central memory, regulatory and stem cell-like memory cells were sorted. Purity (above 95%) was reached by all sorted populations. This clone was counted a few times. The antigen is undetermined. The sample holds other DNA sequences that translate to the same CDR3. This CDR3 is built from 12 residues. Trimming pared 2 bases from V and 0 bases from J, leaving 4 bases between. CDR1 is GTSNPN and CDR2 is SVGIG in the germline V gene (reference sequence). The isolated RNA, all of it, was reverse transcribed, so expressed TCRB transcripts were what got sequenced. Repertoires were generated with immunoSEQ multiplex PCR, while TCRdb's copy carries only in-frame clones and drops some. The table has about 340,000 clones, approximately 13% seen once.

The chain is built from TRBV30 and TRBJ1-2; D gene unclear. The specimen was naive CD4+ T cells from blood. The clonotype comes from a woman under 30 with type 1 diabetes. This CDR3 is CAWSPTNYGYTF. The CDR3 DNA reads as TGTGCCTGGAGTCCTACTAACTATGGCTACACCTTC.